The entry that follows covers one T cell receptor beta chain sequence. Its antigen is unidentified. The source of the sample is a study of T cells in Graves' hyperthyroidism and ophthalmopathy. Study-wide findings and caveats: Most clonotypes expanded in thyroid above 0.001 were likewise present in blood.

V lost 3 bases and J lost 7, with 18 bases in between. Germline V gene data show CDR1 as LNHNV and CDR2 as YYDKDF (reference sequence). The CDR3 has 15 residues. RNA transcripts served as the template for amplifying TCR beta CDR3 regions. The primer set for the first-round RT-PCR of the TCR CDR3 was HTBI. MiXCR, run by TCRdb on the multiplex PCR reads, gives a single entry per CDR3 protein. The profile covers approximately 630,000 distinct CDR3 sequences, with about 17% appearing a single time and 3% to 4.5% taken by the ten largest. The receptor was isolated from a woman aged 25 to 45 with Graves' hyperthyroidism. The sample comprised blood. The chain links TRBV15 to TRBJ1-2; D perhaps matches TRBD1 (5 bases). The CDR3 region is CATSSPGAGRRGYTF. In nucleotides, the CDR3 is TGTGCCACCAGCAGCCCCGGGGCAGGGCGGCGTGGCTACACCTTC.